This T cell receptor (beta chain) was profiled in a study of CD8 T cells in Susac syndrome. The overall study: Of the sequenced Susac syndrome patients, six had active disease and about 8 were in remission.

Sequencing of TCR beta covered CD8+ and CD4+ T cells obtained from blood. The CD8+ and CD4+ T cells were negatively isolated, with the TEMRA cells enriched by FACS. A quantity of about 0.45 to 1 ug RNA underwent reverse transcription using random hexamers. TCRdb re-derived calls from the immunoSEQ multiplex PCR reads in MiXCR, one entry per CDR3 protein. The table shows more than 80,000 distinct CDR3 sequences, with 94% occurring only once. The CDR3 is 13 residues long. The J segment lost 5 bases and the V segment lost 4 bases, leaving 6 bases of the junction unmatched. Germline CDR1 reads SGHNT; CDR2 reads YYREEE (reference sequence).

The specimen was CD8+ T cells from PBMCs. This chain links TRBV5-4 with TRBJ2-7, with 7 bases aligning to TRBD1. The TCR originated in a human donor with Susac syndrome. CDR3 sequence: CASSPTGFDEQYF. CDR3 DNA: TGTGCCAGCAGCCCGACAGGGTTCGACGAGCAGTACTTC. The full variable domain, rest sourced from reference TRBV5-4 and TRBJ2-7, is ETGVTQSPTHLIKTRGQQVTLRCSSQSGHNTVSWYQQALGQGPQFIFQYYREEENGRGNFPPRFSGLQFPNYSSELNVNALELDDSALYLCASSPTGFDEQYFGPGTRLTVT.